Below are 21 T cell receptor beta chains sequenced from a single sample in a study of early T cells in non-severe SARS-CoV-2 infection (dated by TCRdb to 2020 to 2023). The protocol used for the library was 5' RACE. Sequencing relied on a NextSeq 500. The public sequencing data were trimmed at Q25 with fastp and processed into clonotypes with MiXCR by TCRdb, which kept only in-frame beta chains. Merged by CDR3 protein, the rows form single entries marked with the most common genes and DNA. This sample is represented by under 85,000 distinct CDR3 sequences; about 12% of them were singletons. 2.6% of the sample belongs to the ten largest clones. Material: whole blood. These receptors were obtained from an adult who was a healthcare worker with PCR-confirmed SARS-CoV-2 infection or an uninfected control (not recorded which).

This clonotype was detected many times. CDR3 DNA: TGTGCCAGCAGCGCCGTGGAGACCCCCGATGAAAAACTGTTTTTT. This gives the protein CASSAVETPDEKLFF. The chain recombines TRBV9 with TRBJ1-4; D not resolved. The germline V and J ends were trimmed by 3 bases and 6 bases, with 15 bases remaining between them. From germline, CDR1 is SGDLS and CDR2 YYNGEE. The CDR3 totals 15 residues.

This chain uses TRBV20-1 with TRBJ1-6, with D tentatively TRBD1 (5 bases). Trimming left V 1 base short and J 7 bases short, with 8 bases between. Germline loops: CDR1 DFQATT, CDR2 SNEGSKA (reference sequence). This CDR3 is built from 13 residues. CDR3 loop: CSARVTDNSPLHF. CDR3 DNA sequence: TGCAGTGCTAGAGTGACAGACAATTCACCCCTCCACTTT.

There are many counts of this clonotype. The rearrangement joins TRBV10-2 to TRBJ2-3; D is undetermined. Trimming took 0 bases from V and 4 from J, leaving 17 bases between them. The CDR3 spans 17 residues. Germline V gene lookup returns CDR1 WSHSY and CDR2 SAAADI. CDR3 in DNA: TGCGCCAGCAGTGAGTCAAGGCTGTTCCTGTACGCAGATACGCAGTATTTT. Translating gives CASSESRLFLYADTQYF.

The chain carries TRBV11-2 and TRBJ2-7; 7 positions agree with TRBD1. Germline assignment: CDR1 SGHAT and CDR2 FQNNGV. With 8 bases clipped from V and 6 bases from J, the junction kept 7 bases outside the gene matches. The CDR3 has 12 amino acids. The CDR3 spells CASSGTDIEQYF. DNA of the CDR3: TGTGCCAGCTCCGGGACAGACATCGAGCAGTACTTC.

The chain links TRBV28 to TRBJ1-4; no clear D gene. The CDR3 consists of 15 residues. The germline V gene encodes CDR1 MDHEN and CDR2 SYDVKM. Trimming took off 5 bases at V and 7 bases at J, with 17 bases between the two ends. The CDR3 protein is CASSPPGRRGEKLFF. The CDR3 region has the DNA TGTGCCAGCAGTCCTCCCGGGAGGAGAGGTGAAAAACTGTTTTTT.

The gene calls are TRBV18 and TRBJ2-7; TRBD2 is a possible D gene (6 bases). The CDR3 runs to 14 residues. Trimming took off 1 base at V and 7 bases at J, with 14 bases between the two ends. The germline V gene has CDR1 KGHSH and CDR2 LQKENI. The CDR3 DNA is TGTGCCAGCTCACCACTGCAAGGACGGGAGGAGCAGTACTTC. It encodes CASSPLQGREEQYF.

This clonotype has ten or more counts. The CDR3 here is CASSPGDIGNEQYF. The CDR3 bases are TGTGCCAGCTCACCAGGGGATATCGGAAACGAGCAGTACTTC. This chain joins TRBV18 and TRBJ2-7; D is undetermined. The germline gives CDR1 KGHSH, CDR2 LQKENI. V was trimmed by 2 bases and J by 5 bases, leaving 13 bases between them. This CDR3 contains 14 residues.

This clonotype has at least ten counts. The chain uses TRBV12-3 or TRBV12-4 and TRBJ1-1; 8 nucleotides match TRBD1. V lost 6 bases, J lost 5 bases, and 8 bases stayed unmatched. The CDR3 is 14 amino acids. CDR3 region: CASRPWTGKTEAFF. The CDR3 nucleotides are TGTGCCAGCAGACCTTGGACAGGGAAGACTGAAGCTTTCTTT.

The V call is TRBV29-1, the J call TRBJ2-1, with 9 bases that match TRBD2. The trim removed 6 bases at V and 4 bases at J, leaving 10 bases unmatched. Per the germline V gene, CDR1 is SQVTM and CDR2 is ANQGSEA. This CDR3 comprises 15 residues. In DNA, the CDR3 is TGCAGCGTGGAGTCGGCGGGGGGGCCGTACAATGAGCAGTTCTTC. This gives the protein CSVESAGGPYNEQFF.

This clonotype came up many times. The genes are TRBV5-1 and TRBJ2-3; maybe TRBD1 (6 bases). The CDR3 spans 14 residues. The germline gives CDR1 SGHRS, CDR2 YFSETQ. Trimming pared 4 bases from V and 5 bases from J, leaving 14 bases between. The CDR3 here is CASSRATGLDTQYF. Written as DNA, the CDR3 is TGCGCCAGCAGCCGAGCCACAGGGCTAGATACGCAGTATTTT.

In this sample, this clonotype turned up many times. The CDR3 sequence: CASSQDRGDEQFF. The CDR3 nucleotides read TGTGCCAGCAGCCAAGATCGAGGCGATGAGCAGTTCTTC. The chain is built from TRBV3-1 and TRBJ2-1; D remains unclear. CDR1 is LGHDT and CDR2 is YNNKEL in the germline V gene (reference sequence). V lost 0 bases, J lost 8 bases, and 8 bases lay in between. This CDR3 comprises 13 residues.

The chain is built from TRBV9 and TRBJ2-7, with TRBD2 as a possible D gene (6 bases). The length of the CDR3 is 13 residues. The V end lost 4 bases, the J end lost 9 bases, and 17 bases lay between the germline ends. Germline CDR1 SGDLS, CDR2 YYNGEE. CDR3 sequence reads: CASSPGGAEGQYF. The CDR3 DNA sequence: TGTGCCAGCAGCCCGGGCGGGGCGGAGGGGCAGTACTTC.

The chain employs TRBV6-6 and TRBJ1-2; D is ambiguous. Germline V CDR1 and CDR2: MNHNY, SVGAGI (reference sequence). V was shortened by 1 base and J by 5 bases, with 14 bases between the two germline ends. The CDR3 covers 15 residues. This CDR3 reads CASSYLDPDGYGYTF. Written as DNA, the CDR3 is TGTGCCAGCAGTTACTTGGACCCCGACGGGTATGGCTACACCTTC.

This clonotype was seen repeatedly, ten times or more. The chain links TRBV11-2 to TRBJ1-1, with D possibly TRBD1 on 6 matching bases. V lost 5 bases to trimming and J lost 5 bases, with 18 bases between them. Germline loops: CDR1 SGHAT, CDR2 FQNNGV. The CDR3 extends over 15 amino acids. In nucleotides, the CDR3 is TGTGCCAGCAGCCCAGGGGCGGGCTGGGGAACTGAAGCTTTCTTT. The encoded protein is CASSPGAGWGTEAFF. The full variable domain, with the rest looked up from reference TRBV11-2 and TRBJ1-1, is EAGVAQSPRYKIIEKRQSVAFWCNPISGHATLYWYQQILGQGPKLLIQFQNNGVVDDSQLPKDRFSAERLKGVDSTLKIQPAKLEDSAVYLCASSPGAGWGTEAFFGQGTRLTVV.

As DNA, the CDR3 is TGTGCCAGCAGCTTAGATCCTCCGACCGGCGTTGGGGAAAACATTCAGTACTTC. It encodes CASSLDPPTGVGENIQYF. This sequence joins TRBV7-6 and TRBJ2-4; D is uncertain. The germline V and J ends were trimmed by 1 base and 5 bases, with 21 bases remaining between them. Germline V lookup: CDR1 SGHVS, CDR2 FNYEAQ. The CDR3 spans 18 residues.

This clonotype has ten or more counts. The rearrangement links TRBV29-1 to TRBJ1-1; the D gene is possibly TRBD1 (6 bases). Germline V gives CDR1 SQVTM, CDR2 ANQGSEA. V was trimmed by 7 bases and J by 6 bases, leaving 18 bases between them. This CDR3 comprises 13 residues. The CDR3 DNA is TGCAGCGCTTCAGGGGCGGGTTCGGCTGAAGCTTTCTTT. Its translation: CSASGAGSAEAFF.

This chain links TRBV19 with TRBJ2-1; D unclear. The germline CDR1 and CDR2 sequences are LNHDA and SQIVND (reference sequence). The CDR3 is 13 residues long. Trimming cost V 2 bases and J 3 bases, with 5 bases left between them. DNA of the CDR3: TGTGCCAGTAGTATACAGATCTACAATGAGCAGTTCTTC. Translating gives CASSIQIYNEQFF.

This clonotype has more than one count but fewer than ten. At one of its ends the junction is not consistent with the germline gene, which may arise from a read error. The rearrangement links TRBV4-2 to TRBJ2-1, with 7 bases lining up with TRBD2. This CDR3 region has 17 residues. Per germline, CDR1 LGHNA and CDR2 YNFKEQ. The CDR3 coding sequence is TGTGTCAGCAGCCAAGAACTACGCCAGCCCGGGGGGAATGAGCAGTTCTTC. The encoded protein is CVSSQELRQPGGNEQFF.

This clonotype appeared many times. The V and J genes are TRBV6-6 and TRBJ2-5; 8 nucleotides align to TRBD2. The CDR3 length is 14 residues. Germline lookup yields CDR1 MNHNY and CDR2 SVGAGI (reference sequence). The V gene end was trimmed by 7 bases and the J gene end by 6 bases; junction bases not matched to a gene: 10. The CDR3 DNA reads TGTGCCAGCAACCCCGGCGGGGGGCTAAAGACCCAGTACTTC. Translation: CASNPGGGLKTQYF.

About this clonotype itself: The conserved closing phenylalanine or tryptophan is absent in this CDR3, likely reflecting a read error. This chain joins TRBV9 and TRBJ2-7, with D tentatively TRBD1 or TRBD2 (5 bases each). The CDR3 contains 14 residues. V was cut by 3 bases and J by 5 bases, with 15 bases left in between. Germline V gene data show CDR1 as SGDLS and CDR2 as YYNGEE. CDR3 protein: CASSARDPSDEQYL. CDR3 in DNA: TGTGCCAGCAGCGCCCGGGACCCCTCGGACGAGCAGTACCTC.

The chain links TRBV28 to TRBJ2-3; 13 bases are shared with TRBD2. The CDR3 is 15 residues long. After removal of 5 bases from V and 5 bases from J, the junction contained 4 bases not matched to a gene. Germline CDR1 is MDHEN and CDR2 is SYDVKM. The CDR3 loop reads CASSRLAGGRDTQYF. In DNA form, the CDR3 reads TGTGCCAGCAGTCGACTAGCGGGGGGAAGAGATACGCAGTATTTT.